Shown below are 20 T cell receptor beta chains from a single sample sequenced in a study of T cell repertoires in cytomegalovirus infection. These receptors have no known antigen. TCRdb ran MiXCR on the reads and lists one entry per CDR3 protein. Of about 310,000 distinct CDR3 sequences listed, approximately 25% are singletons. Sequences were derived from cultured PBMCs, sampled from culture after CMV antigen stimulation. The receptors here all came from a human donor in good health (CMV status not recorded). Some clones in this sample may be carry-over from other donors' samples.

This clonotype has just a few counts. The chain employs TRBV12-3 or TRBV12-4 and TRBJ2-2; the D gene is possibly TRBD2 (5 bases). The V gene lost 7 bases and the J gene lost 2 bases, with 8 bases spanning the gap. The CDR3 totals 13 residues. CDR3 nucleotide sequence: TGTGCCAGCACGACTATTAACACCGGGGAGCTGTTTTTT. This encodes CASTTINTGELFF.

This chain uses TRBV15 with TRBJ2-3; tentatively, D is TRBD2 (6 bases). The V gene lost 1 base and the J gene lost 0 bases, with 11 bases spanning the gap. CDR1 LNHNV and CDR2 YYDKDF come from the germline V gene (reference sequence). The CDR3 covers 16 residues. The CDR3 region has the DNA TGTGCCACCAGCAGAGGAGCGGGTTCTAGCACAGATACGCAGTATTTT. This codes for CATSRGAGSSTDTQYF.

The chain couples TRBV20-1 to TRBJ2-7; D possibly corresponds to TRBD2 (5 bases). Trimming cost V 0 bases and J 4 bases, with 7 bases left between them. The CDR3 length is 12 residues. Germline lookup yields CDR1 DFQATT and CDR2 SNEGSKA (reference sequence). CDR3 loop: CSAREGEYEQYF. CDR3 coding DNA: TGCAGTGCTAGAGAGGGAGAATACGAGCAGTACTTC.

As to this clonotype: A much larger clone differs by one base, so this may be a read error. The rearrangement links TRBV7-2 to TRBJ2-3, with D perhaps matching TRBD2 (7 bases). The germline gives CDR1 SGHTA, CDR2 FQGNSA. The V gene lost 4 bases and the J gene lost 7 bases, with 12 bases spanning the gap. This CDR3 has 13 amino acids. The CDR3 is CASSYEGGHTQYF. The CDR3 bases are TGTGCCAGCAGCTATGAGGGGGGGCATACGCAGTATTTT.

The rearrangement uses TRBV5-4 and TRBJ2-3; tentatively, D is TRBD2 (5 bases). The CDR3 contains 18 residues. V was trimmed by 0 bases and J by 2 bases, leaving 19 bases between them. Germline V CDR1 and CDR2: SGHNT, YYREEE (reference sequence). The CDR3 protein is CASSLDSAQAQNTDTQYF. CDR3 nucleotides: TGTGCCAGCAGCTTGGATAGCGCTCAAGCACAAAACACAGATACGCAGTATTTT.

This clonotype was seen a few times. The chain joins TRBV18 to TRBJ1-4, with TRBD1 matching over 7 bases. This CDR3 spans 15 amino acids. Germline-derived CDR1 and CDR2 are KGHSH and LQKENI. V trimming: 0 bases; J trimming: 8 bases; junction bases outside the gene matches: 6. This CDR3 reads CASSPPGQVQEKLFF. For the CDR3, the DNA is TGTGCCAGCTCACCACCCGGACAGGTTCAAGAAAAACTGTTTTTT.

In its sample, this clonotype was seen many times. V is TRBV7-2 and J is TRBJ1-1, with D uncertain. This CDR3 is 14 amino acids long. V was cut by 5 bases and J by 1 base, with 11 bases left in between. Germline V gene sequence: CDR1 SGHTA, CDR2 FQGNSA. The CDR3 DNA sequence: TGTGCCAGCAGCCCAACCCGGGGGAACACTGAAGCTTTCTTT. The encoded protein is CASSPTRGNTEAFF.

In this sample, this clonotype turned up many times. The chain has TRBV7-2 and TRBJ1-6, with D unresolved. V was pared by 2 bases and J by 2 bases, with 7 bases between. Germline lookup yields CDR1 SGHTA and CDR2 FQGNSA. The CDR3 contains 15 residues. CDR3 bases: TGTGCCAGCAGCTTATCCTGGGCCTATAATTCACCCCTCCACTTT. It specifies CASSLSWAYNSPLHF. Based on the CDR3 plus reference TRBV7-2 and TRBJ1-6, the full variable domain is GAGVSQSPSNKVTEKGKDVELRCDPISGHTALYWYRQSLGQGLEFLIYFQGNSAPDKSGLPSDRFSAERTGGSVSTLTIQRTQQEDSAVYLCASSLSWAYNSPLHFGNGTRLTVT.

V and J are TRBV29-1 and TRBJ2-7; tentative D call: TRBD1 (5 bases). The CDR3 contains 8 residues. Per the germline V gene, CDR1 is SQVTM and CDR2 is ANQGSEA. CDR3 in amino acids: CSVEGRDV. The CDR3 nucleotides are TGCAGCGTTGAAGGCAGGGACGTC.

This clonotype was seen repeatedly, ten times or more. The chain has TRBV7-2 and TRBJ1-5; a possible D gene is TRBD1 (5 bases). V lost 3 bases and J lost 5, with 14 bases in between. Germline V gene lookup returns CDR1 SGHTA and CDR2 FQGNSA. CDR3 length: 15 amino acids. CDR3 nucleotide sequence: TGTGCCAGCAGCTTGAACAGACAGTTGCATCAGCCCCAGCATTTT. This encodes CASSLNRQLHQPQHF.

Only a few counts were recorded for this clonotype. The V gene is TRBV6-2 or TRBV6-3, the J gene TRBJ2-1; 9 bases match TRBD2. The CDR3 totals 15 residues. V shed 6 bases and J 8 bases; nucleotides not matched to a gene: 11. Per germline, CDR1 MNHEY and CDR2 SVGEGT. Here the CDR3 reads CASRELAGGSYEQFF. The CDR3 DNA reads as TGTGCCAGCAGAGAACTAGCGGGCGGGAGCTATGAGCAGTTCTTC.

The chain recombines TRBV4-1 with TRBJ1-1; possibly TRBD1 for D (6 bases). CDR1 and CDR2 (germline): MGHRA, YSYEKL. The V gene lost 1 base and the J gene lost 0 bases, with 27 bases spanning the gap. This CDR3 comprises 21 residues. The CDR3 sequence: CASSQVGRGFHHRAMNTEAFF. The CDR3 bases are TGCGCCAGCAGCCAAGTAGGGCGGGGGTTTCATCACAGGGCGATGAACACTGAAGCTTTCTTT.

This clonotype turned up a few times. The chain joins TRBV12-3 or TRBV12-4 to TRBJ1-3; D possibly corresponds to TRBD1 (6 bases). This CDR3 region has 14 residues. The ends were cut back, 5 bases at V and 2 bases at J, with 10 bases in the middle. The CDR3 region is CASSLGGAGNTIYF. CDR3 nucleotide sequence: TGTGCCAGCAGTCTCGGGGGCGCTGGAAACACCATATATTTT.

This clonotype was seen only a few times. The J gene is TRBJ2-7, the V gene TRBV10-2; D gene unclear. The germline gives CDR1 WSHSY, CDR2 SAAADI. This CDR3 is 14 amino acids long. The germline V and J ends were trimmed by 2 bases and 6 bases, with 14 bases remaining between them. CDR3 sequence: CASSEARALGEQYV. Written as DNA, the CDR3 is TGCGCCAGCAGTGAGGCTAGGGCCCTGGGCGAGCAGTACGTC.

The chain carries TRBV19 and TRBJ1-2; TRBD1 is a possible D gene (6 bases). V lost 7 bases to trimming and J lost 0 bases, with 12 bases between them. Per the germline V gene, CDR1 is LNHDA and CDR2 is SQIVND (reference sequence). The CDR3 sequence is 14 residues long. The CDR3 DNA is TGTGCCAGTACAAGACAGGAAACTAACTATGGCTACACCTTC. It specifies CASTRQETNYGYTF.

This clonotype occurred many times. The chain recombines TRBV12-3 or TRBV12-4 with TRBJ1-5; D may be TRBD1 (6 bases). The CDR3 covers 16 residues. V was cut by 3 bases and J by 7 bases, with 19 bases left in between. The CDR3 DNA follows: TGTGCCAGCAGTTTCGAACAGGGAGGAATAGGCCAGCCCCAGCATTTT. It codes for CASSFEQGGIGQPQHF.

In its sample, this clonotype was seen a few times. V is TRBV20-1 and J is TRBJ2-1; D may correspond to TRBD1 or TRBD2 (5 bases each). The V end lost 6 bases, the J end lost 7 bases, and 13 bases lay between the germline ends. CDR3 length: 12 amino acids. Germline CDR1 is DFQATT and CDR2 is SNEGSKA (reference sequence). CDR3 loop: CSADTGGNEQFF. The DNA for the CDR3 is TGCAGTGCAGACACAGGCGGGAATGAGCAGTTCTTC.

There are a few counts of this clonotype. The chain employs TRBV7-2 and TRBJ2-7, with 8 bases lining up with TRBD2. Germline loops: CDR1 SGHTA, CDR2 FQGNSA. The CDR3 has 14 amino acids. With 1 base clipped from V and 7 bases from J, the junction kept 6 bases outside the gene matches. CDR3 sequence: CASSLGAGAVEQYV. DNA for the CDR3: TGTGCCAGCAGCTTAGGAGCGGGAGCCGTAGAGCAGTACGTC.

Ten or more counts support this clonotype. The rearrangement links TRBV12-3 or TRBV12-4 to TRBJ1-1, with unresolved D. The CDR3 has 14 amino acids. The ends were cut back, 0 bases at V and 1 base at J, with 6 bases in the middle. CDR3 residues: CASSLAIGNTEAFF. The CDR3 nucleotides are TGTGCCAGCAGTTTAGCGATAGGGAACACTGAAGCTTTCTTT.

The chain couples TRBV6-1 to TRBJ1-2; TRBD1 aligns across 9 bases. J was trimmed by 4 bases and V by 4 bases; bases with no gene match: 10. In germline, CDR1 is MNHNS, CDR2 SASEGT. This CDR3 contains 16 residues. CDR3 coding DNA: TGTGCCAGCAGTGGAACTGGACAGGGGAAGGGCTATGGCTACACCTTC. Its translation: CASSGTGQGKGYGYTF.